The entry that follows covers one T cell receptor beta chain sequence. The target antigen is unknown. The data derive from a study of cytomegalovirus exposure and HLA in healthy donors. PCR amplification relied on 60 Vbeta primers (plus 13 Jbeta primers). Here immunoSEQ multiplex PCR was the method, and the copy in TCRdb shows in-frame clones only, minus some. This sample has about 130,000 clones; over 60% occur once, and the top ten carry around 4.8%. The CDR3 has 13 amino acids. V was pared by 5 bases and J by 3 bases, with 9 bases between. Looked up from germline, CDR1 is SGHRS and CDR2 is YFSETQ. Findings of the study overall: High sensitivity and specificity were reportedly achieved when the classifier diagnosed cytomegalovirus status. Most TCR beta V segments were productive about 90% or about 30% of the time in an earlier analysis.

The receptor comes from a man aged 55 to 70 in good health and CMV-seropositive. The sequencing input was PBMCs. The chain combines TRBV5-1 with TRBJ1-5; unclear D gene. CDR3 nucleotide sequence: TGCGCCAGCAGGAACGGAGCCAATCAGCCCCAGCATTTT. Translated, it gives CASRNGANQPQHF.